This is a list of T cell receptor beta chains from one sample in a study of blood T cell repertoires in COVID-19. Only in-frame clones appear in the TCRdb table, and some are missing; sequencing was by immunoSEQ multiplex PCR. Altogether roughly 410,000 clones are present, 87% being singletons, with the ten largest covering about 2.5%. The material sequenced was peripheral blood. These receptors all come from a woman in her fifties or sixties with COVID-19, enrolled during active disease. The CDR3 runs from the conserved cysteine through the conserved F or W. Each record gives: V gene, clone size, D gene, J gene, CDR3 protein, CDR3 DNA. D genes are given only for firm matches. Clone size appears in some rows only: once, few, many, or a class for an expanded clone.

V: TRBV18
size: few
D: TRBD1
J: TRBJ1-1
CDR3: CASLNQGAGEAFF
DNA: TGTGCCAGCTTGAACCAGGGGGCCGGTGAAGCTTTCTTT

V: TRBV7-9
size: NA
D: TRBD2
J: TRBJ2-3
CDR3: CASSSSLAGGPDTQYF
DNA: TGTGCCAGCAGCTCTTCCCTAGCGGGGGGGCCAGATACGCAGTATTTT

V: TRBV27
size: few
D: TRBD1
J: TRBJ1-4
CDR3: CASSDRAAANEKLFF
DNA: TGTGCCAGCAGTGACAGGGCCGCGGCTAATGAAAAACTGTTTTTT

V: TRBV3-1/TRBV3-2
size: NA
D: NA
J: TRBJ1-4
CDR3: CASSQGLEHEKLFF
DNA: TGTGCCAGCAGCCAAGGCCTTGAGCACGAAAAACTGTTTTTT

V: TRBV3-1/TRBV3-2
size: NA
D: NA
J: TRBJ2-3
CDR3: CASSLGRDSLTDTQYF
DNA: TGTGCCAGCAGCCTGGGCCGGGACTCCCTCACAGATACGCAGTATTTT

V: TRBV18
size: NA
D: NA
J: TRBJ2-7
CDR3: CASSTTNYEQYF
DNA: TGTGCCAGCTCAACCACTAACTACGAGCAGTACTTC

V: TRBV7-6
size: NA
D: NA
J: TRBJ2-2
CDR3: CASSLRHPLLNTGELFF
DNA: TGTGCCAGCAGCTTAAGACATCCATTACTGAACACCGGGGAGCTGTTTTTT

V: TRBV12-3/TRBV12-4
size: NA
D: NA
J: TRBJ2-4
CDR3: CASSLYSGNIQYF
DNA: TGTGCCAGCAGTCTTTACAGTGGAAACATTCAGTACTTC

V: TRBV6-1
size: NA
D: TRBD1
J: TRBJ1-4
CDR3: CASSEGQGDNEKLFF
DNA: TGTGCCAGCAGTGAGGGACAGGGGGATAATGAAAAACTGTTTTTT

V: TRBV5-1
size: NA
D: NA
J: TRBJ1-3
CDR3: CASSLEAGVGNTIYF
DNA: TGCGCCAGCAGCTTGGAGGCAGGGGTCGGAAACACCATATATTTT

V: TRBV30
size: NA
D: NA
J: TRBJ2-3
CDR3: CAWSPTTPHTNTQYF
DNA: TGTGCCTGGAGCCCGACTACCCCCCACACCAATACGCAGTATTTT

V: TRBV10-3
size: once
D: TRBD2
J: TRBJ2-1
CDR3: CAIGLAGRNEQFF
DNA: TGTGCCATAGGACTAGCGGGGCGGAATGAGCAGTTCTTC

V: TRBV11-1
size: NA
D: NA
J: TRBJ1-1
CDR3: CASSPTVRNTEAFF
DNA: TGTGCCAGCAGCCCGACAGTCCGGAACACTGAAGCTTTCTTT

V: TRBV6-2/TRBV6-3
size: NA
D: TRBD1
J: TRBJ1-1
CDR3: CASSYPAGGLNTEAFF
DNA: TGTGCCAGCAGTTACCCGGCAGGGGGCTTGAACACTGAAGCTTTCTTT

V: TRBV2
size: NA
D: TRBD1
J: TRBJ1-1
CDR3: CASSGQGMNTEAFF
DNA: TGTGCCAGCAGTGGACAGGGAATGAACACTGAAGCTTTCTTT

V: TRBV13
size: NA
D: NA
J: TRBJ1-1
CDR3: CASSLGQGYTEAFF
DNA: TGTGCCAGCAGCTTAGGACAGGGTTACACTGAAGCTTTCTTT

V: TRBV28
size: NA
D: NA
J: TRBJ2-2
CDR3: CASTSPRGELFF
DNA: TGTGCCAGCACCTCCCCTAGGGGGGAGCTGTTTTTT

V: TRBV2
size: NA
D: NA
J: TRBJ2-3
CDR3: CASSEAGLVRDTQYF
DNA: TGTGCCAGCAGTGAAGCGGGGCTAGTGAGGGATACGCAGTATTTT

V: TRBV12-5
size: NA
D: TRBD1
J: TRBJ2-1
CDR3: CASGLSGQGYNEQFF
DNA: TGTGCTAGTGGTTTGTCGGGACAGGGTTACAATGAGCAGTTCTTC

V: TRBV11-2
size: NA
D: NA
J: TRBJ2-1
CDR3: CASSSVDSQREQFF
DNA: TGTGCCAGCAGCTCGGTGGACAGCCAGCGGGAGCAGTTCTTC

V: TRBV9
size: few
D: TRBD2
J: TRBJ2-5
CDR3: CASSGGSGGSGETQYF
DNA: TGTGCCAGCAGCGGCGGCAGCGGGGGTTCCGGGGAGACCCAGTACTTC

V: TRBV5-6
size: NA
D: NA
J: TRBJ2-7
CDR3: CASSPLSQGEQYF
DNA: TGTGCCAGCAGCCCCTTGTCCCAGGGGGAGCAGTACTTC

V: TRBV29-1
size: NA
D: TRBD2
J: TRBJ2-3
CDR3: CSVVLAGGLADTQYF
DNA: TGCAGCGTGGTACTAGCGGGGGGGCTAGCAGATACGCAGTATTTT

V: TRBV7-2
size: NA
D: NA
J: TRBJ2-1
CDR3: CASSLASISSYNEQFF
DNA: TGTGCCAGCAGCTTAGCTTCCATCAGCTCCTACAATGAGCAGTTCTTC

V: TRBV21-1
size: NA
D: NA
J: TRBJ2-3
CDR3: CASSISGGAYPDTQYF
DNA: TGTGCCAGCAGCATTAGCGGGGGGGCCTATCCAGATACGCAGTATTTT

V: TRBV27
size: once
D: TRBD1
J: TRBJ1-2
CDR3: CASSPNRGDYGYTF
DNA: TGTGCCAGCAGTCCCAACAGGGGCGACTATGGCTACACCTTC

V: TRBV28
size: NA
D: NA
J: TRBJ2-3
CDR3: CASSFPVTDTQYF
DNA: TGTGCCAGCAGTTTCCCAGTCACAGATACGCAGTATTTT

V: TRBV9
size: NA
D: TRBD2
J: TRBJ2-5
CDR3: CASSSGTSGGARETQYF
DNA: TGTGCCAGCAGCTCCGGGACTAGCGGGGGGGCCCGGGAGACCCAGTACTTC